This TCR beta chain derives from a study of neurological immune-mediated disorders (dated by TCRdb to about 2019). Background on the whole study: Using UMI-based sequencing, the study compared peripheral blood TCR-beta repertoires from patients with HTLV-I-associated myelopathy (HAM/TSP), patients with multiple sclerosis, and healthy controls. The roughly 99 TCR-beta libraries covered PBMC samples along with longitudinal samples, technical triplicates, and paired sorted CD4+ and CD8+ T-cell subsets. The cohort was made up of about 65 subjects, consisting of roughly 14 HAM/TSP patients, 35 or so multiple sclerosis patients and 20 healthy controls.

For the sorted-subset TCR libraries, the starting material was around 1 million sorted CD4+ or CD8+ T cells. Peripheral blood was subjected to Ficoll-Hypaque density gradient centrifugation to isolate PBMCs, which were then cryopreserved in liquid nitrogen. Paired sorted CD4+ and CD8+ subsets came from healthy controls, HAM/TSP patients and MS patients. cDNA was synthesized by template-switch 5'RACE using a primer carrying a 10-nucleotide random unique molecular identifier by which each TCR transcript was tagged. Every sequencing run yielded over 190 million TCR-beta sequences covering 15-18 subjects. Total RNA was extracted with the RNeasy kit. TCR-beta VDJ regions were amplified with primers for the TCR constant region and the 5'RACE anchor, using the KAPA Real-time Library Amplification kit. A first PCR added sample indexes and Illumina adaptors, after which a second PCR increased the library yield. The roughly 650 bp TCR product was size-selected on a 2% E-gel SizeSelection system after Ampure bead purification. Before pooling, libraries had their quality checked on a Bioanalyzer, their concentration measured with Qubit, and their quantity determined with the Kapa Library Quantification kit. Libraries were sequenced paired-end 2 x 150 bp on an Illumina HiSeq 2500. To increase sequence diversity, roughly 24-32% phiX was spiked into each library pool. The study's own analysis went as follows. Quality-filtered reads were processed with the UMI-based MiGEC pipeline, which removed over 75% of raw TCR sequences during error correction. VDJ genes were aligned to IMGT germline references, and clonotypes were defined by unique CDR3 amino acid sequence plus V-J genes. Clonal expansion, Shannon diversity, and CDR3 relatedness (CalcPairwiseDistances, ClusterSamples) were evaluated with VDJtools, and phylogenetic trees were built with CLCbio workbench. Expanded clones were defined as having at least 8 unique UMIs, based on coefficient-of-variation modelling across technical triplicates. TCRdb reprocessing: public reads trimmed at Q25 with fastp, clones called with MiXCR, in-frame beta chains kept. Here each entry gathers all rows of one CDR3 protein and keeps the most common genes and DNA. TCRdb assigned the V and J calls; the authors' analysis was not used. The sample table contains around 10,000 distinct CDR3 sequences; only one count was recorded for about 21% of them. Jointly, the top ten make up 50% of the sample.

The CDR3 measures 15 amino acids from cysteine to phenylalanine. CDR3 DNA is the only sequence kept; it has 45 bases, read in frame from the first base. CDR1 is given as LNHNV and CDR2 as YYDKDF, both from the germline V gene (reference sequence). V is pruned by 4 bases and J by 7 bases, leaving 7 bases of the junction without a gene match. The research as a whole found: The highest TCR clonal expansion was observed in HAM/TSP patients, whereas the lowest was observed in MS patients, even when compared with healthy controls. Across subjects, expanded clones never shared an identical CDR3 amino acid sequence, which suggests that the TCR-beta repertoires in every group were private.

This clonotype has just a few counts. No cognate antigen has been identified for it. No base quality information exists; no much larger clone differs at one position. Sequenced sample: CD8+ T cells from blood. The chain uses TRBV15 and TRBJ2-1, and 10 bases in between align with TRBD1. This TCR was recovered from an older woman with HTLV-1-associated myelopathy (HAM/TSP). The CDR3 corresponds to CATSTSGQGRNEQFF. The sequenced DNA is TGTGCCACCAGCACCTCGGGACAGGGGAGAAATGAGCAGTTCTTC.